The 10 T cell receptor beta chains given below trace back to one sample, sequenced in a study of control samples from healthy donors and cancer patients. The method was immunoSEQ multiplex PCR; TCRdb's version includes in-frame clones alone and lacks a portion of them. This table holds over 120,000 clones, around 92% found once. The sample was blood. Every receptor here comes from a man younger than 40 in good health.

The V and J genes are TRBV6-6 and TRBJ2-7; a weak D match, TRBD1 (6 bases). V dropped 10 bases and J dropped 2 bases, with 18 bases sitting between them. The germline V gene encodes CDR1 MNHNY and CDR2 SVGAGI (reference sequence). This CDR3 comprises 14 residues. The CDR3 sequence is CATIPSDSPYEQYF. CDR3 coding DNA: TGTGCCACTATACCCTCGGACAGTCCCTACGAGCAGTACTTC.

The V gene is TRBV29-1, the J gene TRBJ2-1, with unresolved D. With 6 bases removed from V and 6 bases from J, the gap between germline ends came to 15 bases. The CDR3 is made up of 13 amino acids. CDR1 is SQVTM and CDR2 is ANQGSEA in the germline V gene. The CDR3 coding sequence is TGCAGCGTCGACTCGACTCCAATCAATGAGCAGTTCTTC. Protein sequence: CSVDSTPINEQFF.

V is TRBV9 and J is TRBJ1-1; 7 positions agree with TRBD1. The CDR3 has 13 residues. V shed 4 bases, J shed 1 base, and the junction held 1 base outside the gene matches. The germline V gene has CDR1 SGDLS and CDR2 YYNGEE. In DNA, the CDR3 is TGTGCCAGCAGCCAGGGGGGGAACACTGAAGCTTTCTTT. It translates to CASSQGGNTEAFF.

The chain recombines TRBV15 with TRBJ1-1; tentatively, D is TRBD1 (5 bases). Germline V gene data show CDR1 as LNHNV and CDR2 as YYDKDF (reference sequence). The CDR3 is made up of 16 amino acids. V was cut by 5 bases and J by 0 bases, with 16 bases left in between. The chain's CDR3 is CATSEGWDLMNTEAFF. CDR3 in DNA: TGTGCCACCAGCGAGGGGTGGGACTTGATGAACACTGAAGCTTTCTTT.

The CDR3 nucleotides are TGTGCCAGCAGTCAAGGGGGCACTGGAAACACCATATATTTT. Residues: CASSQGGTGNTIYF. The genes are TRBV9 and TRBJ1-3, with 7 bases aligning to TRBD1. Trimming removed 5 bases from V and 2 bases from J; junction bases left unmatched: 4. Looked up from germline, CDR1 is SGDLS and CDR2 is YYNGEE. The CDR3 covers 14 residues.

V and J are TRBV27 and TRBJ2-1, with 9 bases aligning to TRBD2. The CDR3 consists of 14 residues. Germline loops: CDR1 MNHEY, CDR2 SMNVEV (reference sequence). The J segment lost 6 bases and the V segment lost 6 bases, leaving 6 bases of the junction unmatched. The CDR3 DNA is TGTGCCAGCAGACCGGGACTAGCATTCAATGAGCAGTTCTTC. Protein sequence: CASRPGLAFNEQFF.

The chain uses TRBV5-6 and TRBJ2-7; D might be TRBD1 (6 bases). The ends were cut back, 4 bases at V and 2 bases at J, with 16 bases in the middle. CDR1 is SGHDT and CDR2 is YYEEEE in the germline V gene. The CDR3 consists of 15 residues. CDR3 amino acids: CASSATGTPTYEQYF. For the CDR3, the DNA is TGTGCCAGCAGCGCAACCGGGACACCCACCTACGAGCAGTACTTC.

The CDR3 sequence: CSVVKATVNTEAFF. Written as DNA, the CDR3 is TGCAGCGTTGTAAAGGCCACCGTCAACACTGAAGCTTTCTTT. The chain carries TRBV29-1 and TRBJ1-1; D gene unclear. V lost 4 bases and J lost 2, with 14 bases in between. CDR3 length: 14 amino acids. CDR1 and CDR2 (germline): SQVTM, ANQGSEA.

The chain is built from TRBV9 and TRBJ1-1; 7 bases fit TRBD1. The CDR3 runs to 18 residues. V was clipped by 2 bases and J by 2 bases; unmatched bases: 15. In germline, CDR1 is SGDLS, CDR2 YYNGEE. This CDR3 reads CASSVPTPGQSANTEAFF. The DNA for the CDR3 is TGTGCCAGCAGCGTCCCCACTCCGGGACAGTCTGCCAACACTGAAGCTTTCTTT.

The gene calls are TRBV7-8 and TRBJ2-4; 14 bases align to TRBD2. This CDR3 is built from 20 residues. CDR1 and CDR2 (germline): SGHVS, FQNEAQ. The junction had 12 bases not matched to a gene; V was cut back by 5 bases and J by 0 bases. The CDR3 loop reads CASSLEGLAGGFLAKNIQYF. CDR3 coding DNA: TGTGCCAGCAGCCTAGAAGGACTAGCGGGGGGATTTCTAGCCAAAAACATTCAGTACTTC.